The entry below gives a single T cell receptor (beta chain) sequence along with its context. Antigen specificity is unknown. The PCR was carried out with 60 Vbeta primers and 13 Jbeta primers. Profiled with immunoSEQ multiplex PCR; TCRdb holds only in-frame clones, not every one. The sample carries about 97,000 clones, roughly 80% recorded once. From germline, CDR1 is ENHRY and CDR2 SYGVKD. The CDR3 covers 13 residues. V was trimmed by 8 bases and J by 10 bases, leaving 15 bases between them. The data derive from a study of cytomegalovirus exposure and HLA in healthy donors. Study conclusions and caveats: A missense DCLRE1C variant was associated with V- and J-gene trimming of TCR beta chains in a later analysis, and an independent cohort replicated the association. In most subjects, TCR beta sequences reportedly gave accurate predictions of HLA-A and HLA-B alleles.

Sequenced material: PBMCs. The sequence came from a man aged 40-50 years in good health and CMV-seronegative. The chain couples TRBV10-3 to TRBJ1-6; maybe TRBD1 (6 bases). The CDR3 region is CAIRRQGSSPLHF. In DNA form, the CDR3 reads TGTGCCATCCGCAGGCAGGGGAGCTCACCCCTCCACTTT.